The 25 T cell receptor beta chains presented below share a single source sample, sequenced in a study of cytomegalovirus exposure and HLA in healthy donors. The PCR ran on 60 Vbeta and 13 Jbeta primers. Profiling relied on immunoSEQ multiplex PCR, and the TCRdb table lists in-frame clones only, not all of them. In the table there are 81,000 or so clones, roughly 75% of which are singletons. Sequenced material: PBMCs. All receptors derive from a man aged 55 to 70 in good health and CMV-seronegative.

This clone was counted a few times. This rearrangement joins TRBV6-1 to TRBJ1-5; weak D call: TRBD1 (5 bases). The V end was cut by 0 bases, the J end by 0 bases, with 6 bases between. Germline-derived CDR1 and CDR2 are MNHNS and SASEGT. This CDR3 region has 15 residues. In nucleotides, the CDR3 is TGTGCCAGCAGTGAAGCGGGGCATAGCAATCAGCCCCAGCATTTT. Its translation: CASSEAGHSNQPQHF.

This chain uses TRBV25-1 with TRBJ2-3; TRBD1 aligns across 7 bases. The CDR3 length is 16 residues. CDR1 is MGHDK, CDR2 SYGVNS, per germline. Trimming removed 1 base from V and 5 bases from J; junction bases left unmatched: 9. The DNA of the CDR3 is TGTGCCAGCAGTGAATGGAGCCGGACAGGTAGAGATACGCAGTATTTT. Residues: CASSEWSRTGRDTQYF.

The genes are TRBV15 and TRBJ2-7; D gene unclear. Germline V gene sequence: CDR1 LNHNV, CDR2 YYDKDF (reference sequence). Trimming shortened V by 1 base and J by 0 bases, and 7 bases separated the two germline ends. This CDR3 has 14 residues. CDR3 bases: TGTGCCACCAGCAGAGGTGGGCTCTCCTACGAGCAGTACTTC. This translates into CATSRGGLSYEQYF.

V gene TRBV11-2 combines with J gene TRBJ2-3; unclear D gene. Trimming pared 1 base from V and 6 bases from J, leaving 8 bases between. This CDR3 contains 13 residues. Germline lookup yields CDR1 SGHAT and CDR2 FQNNGV. The CDR3 region has the DNA TGTGCCAGCAGCTTAGTTACAACCGATACGCAGTATTTT. Protein: CASSLVTTDTQYF. Combining the CDR3 with reference TRBV11-2 and TRBJ2-3 gives the whole variable domain EAGVAQSPRYKIIEKRQSVAFWCNPISGHATLYWYQQILGQGPKLLIQFQNNGVVDDSQLPKDRFSAERLKGVDSTLKIQPAKLEDSAVYLCASSLVTTDTQYFGPGTRLTVL.

The rearrangement joins TRBV2 to TRBJ2-7, with 8 positions matching TRBD1. J lost 0 bases, V lost 6 bases, and 7 bases had no gene match. CDR1 is SNHLY, CDR2 FYNNEI, per germline. The CDR3 sequence is 15 residues long. This chain's CDR3 is CASREHRGYSYEQYF. For the CDR3, the DNA is TGTGCCAGCAGGGAGCACAGGGGGTACTCCTACGAGCAGTACTTC.

The rearrangement joins TRBV7-9 to TRBJ2-2, with TRBD1 matching 9 bases. The ends lost 5 bases at V and 5 bases at J; junction bases unmatched: 6. CDR1 and CDR2 from the germline V gene are SEHNR and FQNEAQ (reference sequence). The CDR3 totals 15 residues. The CDR3 region has the DNA TGTGCCAGCAGCCCTGGGACAGGGTTGACCGGGGAGCTGTTTTTT. Its translation: CASSPGTGLTGELFF.

The chain links TRBV7-8 to TRBJ2-4; no firm D call. The germline V gene has CDR1 SGHVS and CDR2 FQNEAQ. The CDR3 runs 13 residues. The V gene lost 2 bases and the J gene lost 8 bases, with 10 bases spanning the gap. DNA of the CDR3: TGTGCCAGCAGCTTAATGATCCGAGACATTCAGTACTTC. Translated: CASSLMIRDIQYF. Supplemented by reference TRBV7-8 and TRBJ2-4, the full variable domain reads GAGVSQSPRYKVAKRGQDVALRCDPISGHVSLFWYQQALGQGPEFLTYFQNEAQLDKSGLPSDRFFAERPEGSVSTLKIQRTQQEDSAVYLCASSLMIRDIQYFGAGTRLSVL.

This chain joins TRBV5-1 and TRBJ1-2, with D maybe TRBD1 (5 bases). Germline V gene data show CDR1 as SGHRS and CDR2 as YFSETQ. CDR3 length: 13 residues. The V end lost 4 bases, the J end lost 3 bases, and 10 bases lay between the germline ends. CDR3 sequence (DNA): TGCGCCAGCAGCGCGGGGACTGACTATGGCTACACCTTC. This codes for CASSAGTDYGYTF.

In this sample, this clone turned up a few times. V is TRBV7-9 and J is TRBJ1-6; 7 bases line up with TRBD1. The CDR3 sequence is 17 residues long. The V gene's germline CDR1 is SEHNR and CDR2 FQNEAQ (reference sequence). V dropped 5 bases and J dropped 1; count of bases not matched to a gene: 8. For the CDR3, the DNA is TGTGCCAGCAGCCTCGGGACAGCCGGATCCTATAATTCACCCCTCCACTTT. Translation gives CASSLGTAGSYNSPLHF. The variable domain in full, with the rest retrieved from reference TRBV7-9 and TRBJ1-6, is DTGVSQNPRHKITKRGQNVTFRCDPISEHNRLYWYRQTLGQGPEFLTYFQNEAQLEKSRLLSDRFSAERPKGSFSTLEIQRTEQGDSAMYLCASSLGTAGSYNSPLHFGNGTRLTVT.

The rearrangement joins TRBV11-2 to TRBJ2-3; TRBD2 agrees at 10 bases. The ends lost 0 bases at V and 2 bases at J; junction bases unmatched: 8. The CDR3 sequence is 18 residues long. Germline loops: CDR1 SGHAT, CDR2 FQNNGV. The CDR3 spells CASSLEGSGGDFTDTQYF. CDR3 bases: TGTGCCAGCAGCTTAGAAGGGAGCGGGGGGGATTTCACAGATACGCAGTATTTT.

J is TRBJ1-1 and V is TRBV30, with D possibly being TRBD1 (6 bases). This CDR3 spans 15 amino acids. CDR1 and CDR2 from the germline V gene are GTSNPN and SVGIG (reference sequence). V shed 1 base and J shed 5 bases, with 17 bases lying between them. CDR3 nucleotide sequence: TGTGCCTGGAGTGCCTCGTGGGGGCCGCGAACTGAAGCTTTCTTT. The encoded protein is CAWSASWGPRTEAFF.

CDR3 residues: CAWRQGVRSPLHF. The DNA for the CDR3 is TGTGCCTGGAGACAGGGGGTGCGTTCACCCCTCCACTTT. J is TRBJ1-6 and V is TRBV30; 8 positions agree with TRBD1. The junction had 4 bases not matched to a gene; V was cut back by 3 bases and J by 9 bases. Germline V CDR1 and CDR2: GTSNPN, SVGIG (reference sequence). This CDR3 contains 13 residues.

This rearrangement joins TRBV18 to TRBJ2-5; 8 bases align to TRBD2. This CDR3 has 17 amino acids. Germline CDR1 KGHSH, CDR2 LQKENI. V lost 0 bases, J lost 0 bases, and 6 bases stayed unmatched. CDR3 amino acids: CASSPPLSGEYQETQYF. DNA for the CDR3: TGTGCCAGCTCACCACCGCTTAGCGGGGAGTACCAAGAGACCCAGTACTTC.

This clone occurred a few times. This sequence joins TRBV6-1 and TRBJ1-6; 7 bases agree with TRBD1. The V gene's germline CDR1 is MNHNS and CDR2 SASEGT. With 7 bases clipped from V and 6 bases from J, the junction kept 9 bases outside the gene matches. The CDR3 spans 15 residues. CDR3 sequence: CASNADRAGNSPLHF. The CDR3 DNA reads as TGTGCCAGCAACGCAGACAGGGCGGGTAATTCACCCCTCCACTTT.

The CDR3 reads CASSRDINQPQHF. DNA of the CDR3: TGTGCCAGCTCCCGGGACATTAATCAGCCCCAGCATTTT. This chain links TRBV18 with TRBJ1-5, with D maybe TRBD1 (6 bases). The length of the CDR3 is 13 residues. V shed 6 bases and J shed 4 bases, with 10 bases lying between them. Germline V lookup: CDR1 KGHSH, CDR2 LQKENI.

CDR3 region: CASSPSSGGAYEQYF. CDR3 nucleotide sequence: TGTGCCAGCAGCCCCTCGAGCGGGGGGGCTTACGAGCAGTACTTC. V and J are TRBV2 and TRBJ2-7; 10 bases map to TRBD2. This CDR3 region has 15 residues. Germline values: CDR1 SNHLY, CDR2 FYNNEI. The V and J ends lost 6 bases and 4 bases, in that order; junction bases with no gene match: 9. Full variable domain (missing parts from reference TRBV2 and TRBJ2-7): EPEVTQTPSHQVTQMGQEVILRCVPISNHLYFYWYRQILGQKVEFLVSFYNNEISEKSEIFDDQFSVERPDGSNFTLKIRSTKLEDSAMYFCASSPSSGGAYEQYFGPGTRLTVT.

This chain uses TRBV5-6 with TRBJ1-1, with D unclear. The CDR3 sequence is 13 residues long. Germline values: CDR1 SGHDT, CDR2 YYEEEE. With 1 base removed from V and 1 base from J, the gap between germline ends came to 5 bases. The DNA for the CDR3 is TGTGCCAGCAGCTTGAACAGGAACACTGAAGCTTTCTTT. Residues: CASSLNRNTEAFF.

The chain combines TRBV30 with TRBJ1-1; possible D gene TRBD1, 5 bases. This CDR3 has 13 residues. From germline, CDR1 is GTSNPN and CDR2 SVGIG (reference sequence). Between the trimmed V and J ends, which lost 0 bases and 12 bases, there was a span of 17 bases. DNA of the CDR3: TGTGCCTGGAGTGTACGTGGTGGGGCTAGGACTTTCTTT. Translating gives CAWSVRGGARTFF.

The chain has TRBV7-6 and TRBJ2-7; 7 positions match TRBD2. The CDR3 contains 14 residues. J gave up 10 bases and V 6 bases, and 15 bases lay outside the gene matches. Germline CDR1 is SGHVS and CDR2 is FNYEAQ. The chain's CDR3 is CASRPREAAKEQYF. The CDR3 bases are TGTGCCAGCAGACCCCGGGAGGCCGCCAAGGAACAGTACTTC.

The rearrangement links TRBV5-1 to TRBJ2-3; TRBD1 aligns across 7 bases. V trimming: 4 bases; J trimming: 2 bases; junction bases outside the gene matches: 7. The CDR3 is 15 amino acids. Germline-derived CDR1 and CDR2 are SGHRS and YFSETQ. The CDR3, as DNA: TGCGCCAGCAGCCCGGGGACAGCAACCACAGATACGCAGTATTTT. This codes for CASSPGTATTDTQYF.

V and J are TRBV4-1 and TRBJ2-1; TRBD2 agrees at 8 bases. V lost 6 bases, J lost 0 bases, and 4 bases stayed unmatched. The CDR3 loop spans 15 amino acids. Germline V CDR1 and CDR2: MGHRA, YSYEKL. In DNA, the CDR3 is TGCGCCAGCAGTTTGGCGGGGGGCTCCTACAATGAGCAGTTCTTC. This translates into CASSLAGGSYNEQFF.

The V gene is TRBV7-6, the J gene TRBJ2-3; 9 nucleotides agree with TRBD2. This CDR3 is built from 19 residues. Looked up from germline, CDR1 is SGHVS and CDR2 is FNYEAQ. J lost 5 bases, V lost 5 bases, and 20 bases had no gene match. CDR3 in amino acids: CASSPIPLGRGGDGDTQYF. The CDR3 nucleotides are TGTGCCAGCAGCCCGATCCCCCTGGGGCGGGGGGGCGATGGAGATACGCAGTATTTT.

V usage is TRBV5-1 and J usage is TRBJ2-7; TRBD1 matches at 10 bases. Germline-derived CDR1 and CDR2 are SGHRS and YFSETQ. The CDR3 runs 13 residues. The V gene end was trimmed by 7 bases and the J gene end by 1 base; junction bases not matched to a gene: 2. As DNA, the CDR3 is TGCGCCAGCCGACAGGGGGCGTCCTACGAGCAGTACTTC. Its protein product is CASRQGASYEQYF.

The chain is built from TRBV10-3 and TRBJ2-3; TRBD1 aligns across 7 bases. V was clipped by 6 bases and J by 5 bases; unmatched bases: 14. Germline V lookup: CDR1 ENHRY, CDR2 SYGVKD. This CDR3 region has 16 residues. The CDR3: CAISDERTGYRDTQYF. CDR3 coding DNA: TGTGCCATCAGCGATGAAAGGACAGGATACCGAGATACGCAGTATTTT.

This chain uses TRBV5-1 with TRBJ1-1; D may be TRBD1 (5 bases). The CDR3 runs 13 residues. CDR1 and CDR2 from the germline V gene are SGHRS and YFSETQ. V shed 0 bases and J shed 7 bases, with 10 bases lying between them. The CDR3 region is CASSLGQGVEAFF. The DNA of the CDR3 is TGCGCCAGCAGCTTGGGGCAGGGCGTTGAAGCTTTCTTT.